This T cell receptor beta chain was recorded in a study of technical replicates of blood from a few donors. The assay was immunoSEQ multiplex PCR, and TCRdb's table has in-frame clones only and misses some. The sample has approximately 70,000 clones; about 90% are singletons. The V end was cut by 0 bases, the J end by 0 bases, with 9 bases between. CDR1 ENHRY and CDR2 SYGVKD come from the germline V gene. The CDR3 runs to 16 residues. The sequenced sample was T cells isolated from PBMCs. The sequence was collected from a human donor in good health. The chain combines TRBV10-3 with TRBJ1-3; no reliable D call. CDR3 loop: CAISESPSISGNTIYF. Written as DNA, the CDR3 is TGTGCCATCAGTGAGTCGCCATCTATCTCTGGAAACACCATATATTTT.